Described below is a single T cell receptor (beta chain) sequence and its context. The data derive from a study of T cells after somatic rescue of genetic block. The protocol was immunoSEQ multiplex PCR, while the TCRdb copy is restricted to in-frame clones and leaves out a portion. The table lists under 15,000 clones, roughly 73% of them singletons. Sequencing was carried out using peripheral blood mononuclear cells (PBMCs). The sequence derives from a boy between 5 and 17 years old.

The CDR3: CASTPFPYNEQFF. CDR3 DNA: TGTGCCAGCACCCCTTTTCCCTACAATGAGCAGTTCTTC. V is TRBV6-5 and J is TRBJ2-1; no firm D call. This CDR3 is 13 amino acids long. Looked up from germline, CDR1 is MNHEY and CDR2 is SVGAGI. The germline V and J ends were trimmed by 7 bases and 2 bases, with 9 bases remaining between them.